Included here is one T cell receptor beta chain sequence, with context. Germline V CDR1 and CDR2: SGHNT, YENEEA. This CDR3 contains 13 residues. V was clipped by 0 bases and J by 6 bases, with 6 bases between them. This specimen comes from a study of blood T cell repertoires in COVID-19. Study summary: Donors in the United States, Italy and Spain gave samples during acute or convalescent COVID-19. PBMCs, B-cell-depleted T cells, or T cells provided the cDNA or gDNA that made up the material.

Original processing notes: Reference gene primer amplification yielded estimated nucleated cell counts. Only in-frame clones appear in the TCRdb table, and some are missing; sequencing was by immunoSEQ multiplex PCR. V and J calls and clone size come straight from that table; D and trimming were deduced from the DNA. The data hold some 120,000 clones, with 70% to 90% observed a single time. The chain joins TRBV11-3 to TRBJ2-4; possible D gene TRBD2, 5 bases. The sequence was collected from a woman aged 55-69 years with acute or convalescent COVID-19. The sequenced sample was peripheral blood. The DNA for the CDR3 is TGTGCCAGCAGCTTAGAGGCGGGAAACATTCAGTACTTC. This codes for CASSLEAGNIQYF.